The rows below give T cell receptor beta chains drawn from one sample of a study of cytomegalovirus exposure and HLA in healthy donors. Sequenced by immunoSEQ multiplex PCR; TCRdb stores in-frame clones only, minus some. The sample carries about 150,000 clones, roughly 72% recorded once. The sequenced sample consisted of PBMCs. These receptors came from a young man in good health and CMV-seronegative. Each CDR3 is given with its conserved first and last residue. The D gene is left open where the match is weak. Clone sizes are given selectively: once, few, many, or a class where the clone is expanded.

cdr3_nt	cdr3_aa	clone_size	v_call	d_call	j_call
TGTGCCAGCAGTTACTCAGGGAGCTACGAGCAGTACTTC	CASSYSGSYEQYF	-	TRBV6-5	-	TRBJ2-7
TGTGCCAGCATCCGACAAGGGGGGGCTGTTCTCTACGAGCAGTACTTC	CASIRQGGAVLYEQYF	-	TRBV6-4	-	TRBJ2-7
TGTGCCAGTAGTATAATCCCCGGACAGTATGGCTACACCTTC	CASSIIPGQYGYTF	-	TRBV19	-	TRBJ1-2
TGCGCCAGCAGCTTGGTACCAGGAACTAATGAAAAACTGTTTTTT	CASSLVPGTNEKLFF	-	TRBV5-1	-	TRBJ1-4
TGTGCCAGCAGTACCTATAACTATGGCTACACCTTC	CASSTYNYGYTF	-	TRBV28	-	TRBJ1-2
TGTGCCACCAGCAGAGGAGGCCCGATCAACTATGGCTACACCTTC	CATSRGGPINYGYTF	-	TRBV15	-	TRBJ1-2
TGTGCCAGCGGGACAGGGGATATTGGGGCCAACGTCCTGACTTTC	CASGTGDIGANVLTF	-	TRBV9	TRBD1	TRBJ2-6
TGCGCCAGCAGCCAAGTTGAGTTACTAAACACTGAAGCTTTCTTT	CASSQVELLNTEAFF	-	TRBV4-1	-	TRBJ1-1
TGCGCCAGCAGCCCTGGGGGACAGGGGCGAGAAAAACTGTTTTTT	CASSPGGQGREKLFF	-	TRBV23-1	TRBD1	TRBJ1-4
TGTGCCATCAGTGGGGGACAGGGGGCCGGCTATGGCTACACCTTC	CAISGGQGAGYGYTF	once	TRBV10-3	TRBD1	TRBJ1-2
TGTGCCAGCAGTTTGTTCCAGACAGCTAACTATGGCTACACCTTC	CASSLFQTANYGYTF	few	TRBV7-9	-	TRBJ1-2
TGTGCCAGCAGTGGGGCCAGGGCGGCTAATGAAAAACTGTTTTTT	CASSGARAANEKLFF	-	TRBV6-1	-	TRBJ1-4
TGTGCCAGCAGTTTACCAGGCCAAGAGACCCAGTACTTC	CASSLPGQETQYF	-	TRBV6-5	-	TRBJ2-5
TGTGCCAGCGCCCTCATTAGGAACACCGGGGAGCTGTTTTTT	CASALIRNTGELFF	-	TRBV2	-	TRBJ2-2
TGTGCCAGCAGCGTAGCAGGCGGGGGGGTGGGTGACGAGCAGTACTTC	CASSVAGGGVGDEQYF	-	TRBV9	TRBD2	TRBJ2-7
TGTGCCAGCAGCTTAACTAGCGGCAGGACAGATACGCAGTATTTT	CASSLTSGRTDTQYF	-	TRBV7-9	TRBD2	TRBJ2-3
TGTGCCAGCAGCTTAGTCAAGGGGGCCGGAGATACGCAGTATTTT	CASSLVKGAGDTQYF	-	TRBV7-9	TRBD1	TRBJ2-3
TGTGCCACCAGCAGAGACAGTTCAGGCGTAGGCGAGCAGTACTTC	CATSRDSSGVGEQYF	-	TRBV15	-	TRBJ2-7
TGTGCCAGCAGGCTACCTTTAACAGGAGGGGCGTACAATGAGCAGTTCTTC	CASRLPLTGGAYNEQFF	-	TRBV28	-	TRBJ2-1
TGTGCCAGCAGCGTAGGGACGGGGGGGCCGAGTGAGCAGTTCTTC	CASSVGTGGPSEQFF	-	TRBV9	TRBD2	TRBJ2-1
TGTGCCAGCAGTATGAGGAACCAGATCTACGAGCAGTACTTC	CASSMRNQIYEQYF	few	TRBV7-9	-	TRBJ2-7
TGTGCCAGGTCGGGGGGCCCCCCGTATCAAGAGACCCAGTACTTC	CARSGGPPYQETQYF	-	TRBV2	-	TRBJ2-5
TGTGCCAGCAGCCAAGACCCAGGGGGGTCCTATGGCTACACCTTC	CASSQDPGGSYGYTF	-	TRBV4-2	TRBD1	TRBJ1-2
TGTGCCAGCAGTGATGGAGGGGGCGCGTCTAACATTCAGTACTTC	CASSDGGGASNIQYF	-	TRBV25-1	-	TRBJ2-4
TGTGCCAGTAGTATCGGGACAGGAGGAGGGTATGGCTACACCTTC	CASSIGTGGGYGYTF	-	TRBV19	TRBD1	TRBJ1-2
TGTGCCACCTCCCGGGACAGGGTCTACGAGCAGTACTTC	CATSRDRVYEQYF	-	TRBV15	TRBD1	TRBJ2-7
TGTGCCAGCAGTGAAGTGGGGACTAGCGAAGATACGCAGTATTTT	CASSEVGTSEDTQYF	few	TRBV2	TRBD2	TRBJ2-3
TGTGCTAGCAGCCTCGGTGGCACAGATACGCAGTATTTT	CASSLGGTDTQYF	once	TRBV7-7	-	TRBJ2-3
TGTTCCAGCAGCTTAGTGGACAGGGGAATTGGGGAGCAGTACTTC	CSSSLVDRGIGEQYF	-	TRBV7-9	TRBD1	TRBJ2-7
TGTGCCAGCAGTTACTCCGGGGAGTATACGCAGTATTTT	CASSYSGEYTQYF	-	TRBV6-5	-	TRBJ2-3
TGTGCCAGCAGCCGCGACAGGGCAAATGAAAAACTGTTTTTT	CASSRDRANEKLFF	-	TRBV7-2	TRBD1	TRBJ1-4
TGTGCCAGCCGCGCTGGGGGGGTTAGCACAGATACGCAGTATTTT	CASRAGGVSTDTQYF	-	TRBV28	TRBD2	TRBJ2-3
TGTGCCAGCAGCTTGGATCCTAGCGGGGAGCTTAGCACAGATACGCAGTATTTT	CASSLDPSGELSTDTQYF	few	TRBV5-4	TRBD2	TRBJ2-3
TGTGCCAGCGGGACATCTGGAAACACCATATATTTT	CASGTSGNTIYF	-	TRBV6-1	-	TRBJ1-3
TGTGCCAGCATAAAGACAGGTATAGACTCACCCCTCCACTTT	CASIKTGIDSPLHF	-	TRBV28	-	TRBJ1-6
TGTGCCAGCGATACAGGGGACAATCAGCCCCAGCATTTT	CASDTGDNQPQHF	few	TRBV7-9	TRBD1	TRBJ1-5